The TCR beta chain described here comes from a study of chemoradiotherapy in HPV16-positive cancers. General observations from the study: Candidate HPV-specific clones and E7-related TCR motifs grew in tumor during treatment.

Method: immunoSEQ multiplex PCR; TCRdb's copy keeps in-frame clones and lacks some. The sample has approximately 19,000 clones, around 87% seen once. The CDR3 is made up of 12 amino acids. Per germline, CDR1 SGHKS and CDR2 YYEKEE (reference sequence). Trimming took off 8 bases at V and 5 bases at J, with 13 bases between the two ends. Details on this clone: As yet, its antigen is unknown.

This chain uses TRBV5-5 with TRBJ1-2, with D tentatively TRBD1 (5 bases). The source material was blood, sampled from a patient who underwent chemoradiotherapy. The source of this sequence is a human donor with HPV-associated anogenital cancer. CDR3 sequence: CARKRQLYGYTF. Here the CDR3 DNA reads TGTGCCAGAAAGAGACAGTTGTATGGCTACACCTTC.